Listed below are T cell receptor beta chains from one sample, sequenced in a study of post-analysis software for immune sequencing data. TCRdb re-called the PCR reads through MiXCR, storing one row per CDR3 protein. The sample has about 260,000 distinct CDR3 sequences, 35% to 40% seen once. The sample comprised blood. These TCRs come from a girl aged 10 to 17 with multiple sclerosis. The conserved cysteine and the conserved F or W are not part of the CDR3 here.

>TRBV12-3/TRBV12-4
ASRDGRHTEAF
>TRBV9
ASSRDPSYNEQF
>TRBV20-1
SARGISAANNEQF
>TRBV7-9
ASSRNSLNYGYT
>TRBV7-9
ASSLAQGDYEQY
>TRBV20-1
SAREGGAGVGEEQF
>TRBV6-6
ASRTPGQLQPQH
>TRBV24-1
AAGRRDEQF
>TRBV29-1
SVETGTSYYGYT
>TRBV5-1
ASSERGQSQAQAF
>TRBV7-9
ASSLELAGTYNEQF
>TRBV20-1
SARDRDSLYEQY
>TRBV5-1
ASSLAGKSYEQY
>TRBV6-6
ASSYSTSADHNEQF
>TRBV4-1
ASSQEGGDGQPQH
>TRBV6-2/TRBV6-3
ASSYLAGSYNEQF
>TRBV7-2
ASSLEQYYGYT
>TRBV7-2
ASSLARNGGEKTQY
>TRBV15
ATSRDPGSNQPQH
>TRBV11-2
ASSLIQGGWETQY
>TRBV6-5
ASARDRVSYEQY
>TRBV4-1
ASSRLSGASRNEQY
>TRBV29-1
SVSTLGTGTYEQY
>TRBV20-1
SAKGERENEQY
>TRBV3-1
ASSQGVLAGVVKNIQY
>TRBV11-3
AGSSLRDSNNEQF
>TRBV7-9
ASSSLRGGKTNYGYT
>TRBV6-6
ATGTSSYEQY
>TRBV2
ASSEGDTQY
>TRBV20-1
SARYYMEADTQY
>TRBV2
ASNRNPGGGTEAF
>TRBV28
ASSKGAHEQY
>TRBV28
ASSLYPQGRFVHEQF
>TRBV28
ASSSGGARRTEAF
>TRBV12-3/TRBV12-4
ASRPPAVETQY
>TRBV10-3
AIRADRDTHGYT
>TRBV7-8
ASSLITSGSTDTQY
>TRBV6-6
AGSPPIRAGEKLF
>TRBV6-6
ASSYSGGLNEQF
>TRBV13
ASSLGAEEKLF
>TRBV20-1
SARTETQY
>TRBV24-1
ATSDVGGGADTQY
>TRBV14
ASSQDGRFTDTQY
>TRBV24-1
ATSDVAAKNIQY
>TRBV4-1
ASSHEGTTNQPQH
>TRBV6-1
ASSEAQRSYGYT
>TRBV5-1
ASSLRAVNTEAF
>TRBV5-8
ASSLGDGTVNEKLF
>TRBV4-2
ASSQDRRAGGPTDTQY
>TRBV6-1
ASVGLAGDRTDTQY
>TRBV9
ASSPQASGRAFREQY
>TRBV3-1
ASSGGQGTSPLH
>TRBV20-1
SVRGMNTEAF
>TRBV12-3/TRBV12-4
ASSPPRPGGYGYT
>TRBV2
ASSGSFRDRGSGTEAF
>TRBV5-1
ASSLDPGQGQETQY
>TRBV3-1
ASNQGPVAGNTEAF
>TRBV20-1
SAGGIRLAGTNEQF
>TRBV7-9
ASRANRGKAYGYT